This T cell receptor beta chain was retrieved from a study of T cell repertoires in cytomegalovirus infection (dated by TCRdb to about 2019). A note on the overall study: Recently identified HLA-C-restricted CMV epitopes, whose presentation resists viral immunomodulation, were targeted by peptide stimulations together with well-studied HLA-B-restricted epitopes. The HLA type of each donor mattered for the analysis, because public TCR beta signatures pointed to carriage of CMV infection along with the matching HLA type. The paper's findings and limits, for the study overall: Carriers of CMV infection plus the relevant HLA type were discriminated by the cumulative frequency of public TCR beta family members in the study cohort and in an independent 352-donor cohort. The ex vivo response was dominated by HLA-C-restricted CMV-specific TCR beta clonotypes, which also provided the single most frequent clonotype in two of eight donors.

Sequencing instrument: Illumina HiSeq 1500. The public reads were quality trimmed at Q25 with fastp and then assembled into clones with MiXCR by TCRdb, keeping productive beta chains. Duplicate CDR3 protein sequences are folded into a single record with the most common DNA and genes. The sample table records about 890,000 distinct CDR3 sequences; roughly 30% of these occur just once. Around 15% of the sample is in the top ten clones. In light of the paper, this sample's treatment or condition label describes: in vitro stimulation with specific CMV peptide epitopes to enrich CMV-specific T cells. This clonotype was seen a few times. Its specific antigen is unknown. No base quality information exists; no much larger clone differs at one position. The receptor's source is a human donor in good health (CMV status not recorded). Some clones in this sample may be carry-over from other donors' samples. Here the sequenced sample was cultured CD8+ T cells from PBMCs, taken from culture after CMV antigen stimulation.

The base sequence is TGTGCCAGCAGTTCCATGGCTAACTATGGCTACACCTTC. This is translated as CASSSMANYGYTF. The sequence links TRBV27 to TRBJ1-2, with the D gene call left open. V and J are truncated by 4 bases and 0 bases respectively, leaving an intervening sequence of 6 bases. Reading the germline V gene (reference sequence) gives CDR1 MNHEY and CDR2 SMNVEV. The CDR3 runs 13 residues from the cysteine to the phenylalanine. The DNA shown is the 39-base CDR3, in frame from base 1.